The rows below give T cell receptor beta chains drawn from one sample of a study of neoadjuvant nivolumab and ipilimumab in lung cancer. Libraries were prepared by immunoSEQ multiplex PCR; TCRdb keeps only in-frame clonotypes and omits some of them. The table has some 2,000 clones, over 70% seen once. This specimen consisted of tumor tissue, obtained before neoadjuvant nivolumab, alone or with ipilimumab. The receptors shown here come from an adult with non-small cell lung cancer. CDR3s include the opening cysteine and the closing phenylalanine or tryptophan. Fields, in order: V gene, CDR3 length, J gene, clone size, D gene, CDR3 DNA, CDR3 protein. D genes are given only for firm matches. Rows may omit the clone size; those that give it use once, few, many or a size class.

TRBV11-2	17	TRBJ2-3	-	TRBD2	TGTGCCAGCAGCTCGAGTTCGTGGCGGGAGATCGCAGATACGCAGTATTTT	CASSSSSWREIADTQYF
TRBV5-1	16	TRBJ2-5	-	TRBD2	TGCGCCAGCAGCGAATTACTCGGGGGGGCGGAGGAGACCCAGTACTTC	CASSELLGGAEETQYF
TRBV19	15	TRBJ2-1	-	TRBD1	TGTGCCAGTACCCTTAGACAGGGGGTTTACAATGAGCAGTTCTTC	CASTLRQGVYNEQFF
TRBV2	15	TRBJ2-1	-	-	TGTGCCAGCAGTGGTCGATACAAATCATACAATGAGCAGTTCTTC	CASSGRYKSYNEQFF
TRBV7-9	15	TRBJ1-4	-	-	TGTGCCAGCAGCTCTCAGGGTAGGGGAAATGAAAAACTGTTTTTT	CASSSQGRGNEKLFF
TRBV7-2	13	TRBJ2-5	-	-	TGTGCCAGCAGCTTAACTCGGCAAGAGACCCAGTACTTC	CASSLTRQETQYF
TRBV5-5	15	TRBJ2-1	-	-	TGTGCCAGCAGCTTGGCGGGGCCTGAATACAATGAGCAGTTCTTC	CASSLAGPEYNEQFF
TRBV10-3	15	TRBJ1-2	-	TRBD1	TGTGCCATCAGTGAGATATCAGGGGGACACTATGGCTACACCTTC	CAISEISGGHYGYTF
TRBV7-9	14	TRBJ2-4	-	-	TGTGCCAGCAGCCCCCTCGGGCCCAAAAACATTCAGTACTTC	CASSPLGPKNIQYF
TRBV28	15	TRBJ2-7	-	-	TGTGCCAGCAGTTTTACCTTGGACGGAACCTACGAGCAGTACTTC	CASSFTLDGTYEQYF
TRBV7-9	13	TRBJ2-7	-	-	TGTGCCAGCAGCTTAGCCCCTCATGACGAGCAGTACTTC	CASSLAPHDEQYF
TRBV27	14	TRBJ2-5	-	-	TGTGCCAGCAGTTACGCATGGGGCCAAGAGACCCAGTACTTC	CASSYAWGQETQYF
TRBV7-8	14	TRBJ2-5	-	-	TGTGCCAGCAGCTTCGAACAGCTCGCGGAGACCCAGTACTTC	CASSFEQLAETQYF
TRBV19	15	TRBJ2-7	once	-	TGTGCCAGTACTCTCCGGGCAGGGGATGTCTACGAGCAGTACTTC	CASTLRAGDVYEQYF
TRBV2	15	TRBJ2-7	-	TRBD1	TGTGCCAGCTCCTTGACCGGGACAGGGTCCCGCGAGCAGTACTTC	CASSLTGTGSREQYF
TRBV7-9	13	TRBJ1-4	few	-	TGTGCCAGCAGCTTAGAGGCGAAAGAAAAACTGTTTTTT	CASSLEAKEKLFF
TRBV11-2	18	TRBJ2-2	-	TRBD2	TGTGCCAGCAGCTTAGGTTATGGGTTTAGCGGGGACACCGGGGAGCTGTTTTTT	CASSLGYGFSGDTGELFF
TRBV5-6	15	TRBJ2-7	once	-	TGTGCCAGCAGCTTGGTTGGGGCCTACGATACGAAGCAGTACTTC	CASSLVGAYDTKQYF
TRBV5-1	14	TRBJ1-4	-	-	TGCGCCAGCAGAGAGAGGACAACTAATGAAAAACTGTTTTTT	CASRERTTNEKLFF
TRBV5-1	14	TRBJ1-1	-	TRBD1	TGCGCCAGCAGGTCCTCAGGGGGCGGCACTGAAGCTTTCTTT	CASRSSGGGTEAFF
TRBV27	16	TRBJ2-4	-	-	TGTGCCAGCAGTCCGATCGGGACACCAACCAAAAACATTCAGTACTTC	CASSPIGTPTKNIQYF
TRBV18	13	TRBJ2-7	-	-	TGTGCCAGCTCACCGTCTAACTCCTACGAGCAGTACTTC	CASSPSNSYEQYF
TRBV14	15	TRBJ2-3	-	TRBD1	TGTGCCAGCAGCCTCGGTAGGGGGCTAGCAGATACGCAGTATTTT	CASSLGRGLADTQYF
TRBV27	14	TRBJ2-2	few	-	TGTGCCAGCAGCCCAGGGGATACGACCGGGGAGCTGTTTTTT	CASSPGDTTGELFF
TRBV18	14	TRBJ2-7	-	TRBD2	TGTGCCAGCTCACCCGGGACTATGGAATACGAGCAGTACTTC	CASSPGTMEYEQYF
TRBV28	15	TRBJ2-2	-	TRBD2	TGTGCCAGCATTCGAGCGGGAGGGAACACCGGGGAGCTGTTTTTT	CASIRAGGNTGELFF
TRBV7-2	15	TRBJ2-3	-	-	TGTGCCAGCAGCTTAGATAGGTCAGGGCCAGATACGCAGTATTTT	CASSLDRSGPDTQYF
TRBV6-1	15	TRBJ1-5	-	TRBD1	TGTGCCAGCATGAGACAGGGGAATAGCAATCAGCCCCAGCATTTT	CASMRQGNSNQPQHF
TRBV11-1	13	TRBJ2-7	-	-	TGTGCCAGCAGCTTAGGGAGCTCCTACGAGCAGTACTTC	CASSLGSSYEQYF
TRBV6-6	13	TRBJ1-4	-	-	TGTGCCAGCCGACGGGGGTCTAATGAAAAACTGTTTTTT	CASRRGSNEKLFF
TRBV13	17	TRBJ2-7	once	TRBD1	TGTGCCAGCAGCTTAGGTTGGGTCCGGGACAGGGACTACGAGCAGTACTTC	CASSLGWVRDRDYEQYF
TRBV11-1	15	TRBJ2-6	-	-	TGTGCCAGCAGCTTAAACGGGGTCGGGGCCAACGTCCTGACTTTC	CASSLNGVGANVLTF
TRBV25-1	14	TRBJ1-1	-	-	TGTGCCAGCAGTTCGGACATTATGAACACTGAAGCTTTCTTT	CASSSDIMNTEAFF
TRBV30	14	TRBJ1-1	once	TRBD1	TGTGCCTGGAGACAGGGGTTGTCGAACACTGAAGCTTTCTTT	CAWRQGLSNTEAFF
TRBV11-1	15	TRBJ2-7	-	TRBD1	TGTGCCAGCAGCGACGGACAGGGGAATATCTACGAGCAGTACTTC	CASSDGQGNIYEQYF
TRBV5-6	11	TRBJ2-5	few	-	TGTGCCAGCAGCTTGGAAGAGACCCAGTACTTC	CASSLEETQYF
TRBV7-2	16	TRBJ2-2	-	-	TGTGCCAGCAGCTTAGCGGGGGCGGGACGGACCGGGGAGCTGTTTTTT	CASSLAGAGRTGELFF
TRBV6-4	14	TRBJ2-7	-	-	TGTGCCAGCGGGAGGACGGCCGAAAGGGGCGAGCAGTACTTC	CASGRTAERGEQYF
TRBV6-5	16	TRBJ2-7	-	TRBD1	TGTGCCAGCAGTTACTCCTCCGGGACAGGGGGCTACGAGCAGTACTTC	CASSYSSGTGGYEQYF
TRBV7-9	12	TRBJ1-2	-	-	TGTGCCAGCAGCCGACAGGAGTATGGCTACACCTTC	CASSRQEYGYTF